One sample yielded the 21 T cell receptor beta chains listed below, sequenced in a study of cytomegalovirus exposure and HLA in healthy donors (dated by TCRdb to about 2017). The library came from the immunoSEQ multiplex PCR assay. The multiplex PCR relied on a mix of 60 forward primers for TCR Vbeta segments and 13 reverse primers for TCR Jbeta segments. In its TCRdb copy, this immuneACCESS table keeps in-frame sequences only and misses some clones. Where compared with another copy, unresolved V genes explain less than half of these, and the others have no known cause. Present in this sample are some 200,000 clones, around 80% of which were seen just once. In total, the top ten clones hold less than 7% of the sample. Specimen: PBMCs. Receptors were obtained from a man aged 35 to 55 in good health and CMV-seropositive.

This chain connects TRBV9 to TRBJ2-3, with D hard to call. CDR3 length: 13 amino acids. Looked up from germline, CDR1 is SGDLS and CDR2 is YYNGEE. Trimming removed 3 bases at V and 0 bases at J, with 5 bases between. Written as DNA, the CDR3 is TGTGCCAGCAGCGCACAGAGCACAGATACGCAGTATTTT. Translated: CASSAQSTDTQYF.

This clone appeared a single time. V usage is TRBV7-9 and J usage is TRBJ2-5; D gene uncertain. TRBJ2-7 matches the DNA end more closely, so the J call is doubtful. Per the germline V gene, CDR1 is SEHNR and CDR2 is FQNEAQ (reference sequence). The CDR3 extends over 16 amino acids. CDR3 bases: TGTGCCAGCAGCCTTTCCCTAAATCCGAGCTCCTACGAGCAGTACTTC. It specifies CASSLSLNPSSYEQYF.

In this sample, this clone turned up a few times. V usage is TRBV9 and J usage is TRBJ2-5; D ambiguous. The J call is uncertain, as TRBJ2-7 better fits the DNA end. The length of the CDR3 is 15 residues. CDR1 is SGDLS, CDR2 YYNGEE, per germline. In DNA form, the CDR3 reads TGTGCCAGCAGCCCTTTGGCCGCCAATTACTACGAGCAGTACTTC. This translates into CASSPLAANYYEQYF.

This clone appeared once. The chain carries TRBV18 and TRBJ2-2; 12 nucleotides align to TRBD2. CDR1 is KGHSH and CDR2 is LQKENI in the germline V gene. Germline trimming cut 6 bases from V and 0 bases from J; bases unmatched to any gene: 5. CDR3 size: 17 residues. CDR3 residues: CASSPSGGAPNTGELFF. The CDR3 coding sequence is TGTGCCAGCTCGCCTAGCGGGGGGGCACCGAACACCGGGGAGCTGTTTTTT.

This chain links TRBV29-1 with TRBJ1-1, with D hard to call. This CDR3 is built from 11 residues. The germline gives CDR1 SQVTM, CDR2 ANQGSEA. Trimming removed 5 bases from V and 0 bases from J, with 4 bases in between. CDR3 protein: CSVLMNTEAFF. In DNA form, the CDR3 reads TGCAGCGTTCTTATGAACACTGAAGCTTTCTTT.

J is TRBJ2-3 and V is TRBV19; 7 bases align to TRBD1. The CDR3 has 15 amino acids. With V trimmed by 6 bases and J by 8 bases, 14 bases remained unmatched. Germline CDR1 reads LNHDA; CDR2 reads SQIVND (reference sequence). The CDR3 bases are TGTGCCAGTAGCGATGGACAGGACCCTAGCAGTACGCAGTATTTT. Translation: CASSDGQDPSSTQYF.

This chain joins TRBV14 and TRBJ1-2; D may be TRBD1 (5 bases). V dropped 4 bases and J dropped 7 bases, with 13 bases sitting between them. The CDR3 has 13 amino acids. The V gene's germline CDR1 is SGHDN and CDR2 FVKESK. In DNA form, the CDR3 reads TGTGCCAGCAGCCTGGGGCGCAAGTCTGGCTACACCTTC. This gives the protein CASSLGRKSGYTF.

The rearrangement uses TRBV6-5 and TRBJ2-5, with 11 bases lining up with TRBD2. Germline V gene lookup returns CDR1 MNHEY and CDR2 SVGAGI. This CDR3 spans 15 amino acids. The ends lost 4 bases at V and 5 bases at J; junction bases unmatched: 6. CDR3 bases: TGTGCCAGCAGTTCCGCACTAGCGGGGGTTGAGACCCAGTACTTC. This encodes CASSSALAGVETQYF.

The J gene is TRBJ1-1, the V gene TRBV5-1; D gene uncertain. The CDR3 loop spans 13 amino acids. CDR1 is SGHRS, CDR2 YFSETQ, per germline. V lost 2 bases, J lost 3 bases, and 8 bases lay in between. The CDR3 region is CASSFGGYTEAFF. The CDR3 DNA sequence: TGCGCCAGCAGCTTTGGAGGGTACACTGAAGCTTTCTTT.

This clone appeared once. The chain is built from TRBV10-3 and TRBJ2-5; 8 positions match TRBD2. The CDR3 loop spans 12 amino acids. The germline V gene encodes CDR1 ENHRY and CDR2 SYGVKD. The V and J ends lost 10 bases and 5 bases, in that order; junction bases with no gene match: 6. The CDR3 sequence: CATGGGQETQYF. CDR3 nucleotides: TGTGCCACCGGGGGGGGTCAGGAGACCCAGTACTTC.

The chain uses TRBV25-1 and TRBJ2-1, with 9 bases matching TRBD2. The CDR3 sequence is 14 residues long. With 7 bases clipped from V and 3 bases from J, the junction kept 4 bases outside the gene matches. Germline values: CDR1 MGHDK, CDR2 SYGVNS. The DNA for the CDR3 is TGTGCCAGCACCGCTAGCGGGAACTACAATGAGCAGTTCTTC. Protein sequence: CASTASGNYNEQFF. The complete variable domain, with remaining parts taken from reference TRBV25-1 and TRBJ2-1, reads EADIYQTPRYLVIGTGKKITLECSQTMGHDKMYWYQQDPGMELHLIHYSYGVNSTEKGDLSSESTVSRIRTEHFPLTLESARPSHTSQYLCASTASGNYNEQFFGPGTRLTVL.

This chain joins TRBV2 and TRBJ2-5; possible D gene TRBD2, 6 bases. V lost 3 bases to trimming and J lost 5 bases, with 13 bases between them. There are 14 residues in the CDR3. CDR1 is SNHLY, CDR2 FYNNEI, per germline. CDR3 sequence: CASSEGGARETQYF. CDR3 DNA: TGTGCCAGCAGTGAGGGGGGTGCACGGGAGACCCAGTACTTC.

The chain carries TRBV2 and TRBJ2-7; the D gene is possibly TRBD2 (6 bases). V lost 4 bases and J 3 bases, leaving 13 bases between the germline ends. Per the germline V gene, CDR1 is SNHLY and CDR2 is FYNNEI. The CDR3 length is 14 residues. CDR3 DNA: TGTGCCAGCAGTGGGCAGGGAGGTAGCTACGAGCAGTACTTC. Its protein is CASSGQGGSYEQYF.

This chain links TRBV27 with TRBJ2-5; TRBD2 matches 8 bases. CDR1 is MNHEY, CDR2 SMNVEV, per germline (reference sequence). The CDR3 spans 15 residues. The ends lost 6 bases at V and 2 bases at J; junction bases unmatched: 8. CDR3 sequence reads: CASRRSGGLQETQYF. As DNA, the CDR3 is TGTGCCAGCAGGAGGAGCGGGGGACTTCAAGAGACCCAGTACTTC.

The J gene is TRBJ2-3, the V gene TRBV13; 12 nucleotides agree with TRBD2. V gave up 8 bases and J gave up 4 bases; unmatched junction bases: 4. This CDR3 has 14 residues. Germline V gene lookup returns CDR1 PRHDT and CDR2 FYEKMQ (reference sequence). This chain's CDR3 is CASQTSGGPDTQYF. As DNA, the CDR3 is TGTGCCAGCCAGACTAGCGGGGGACCAGATACGCAGTATTTT.

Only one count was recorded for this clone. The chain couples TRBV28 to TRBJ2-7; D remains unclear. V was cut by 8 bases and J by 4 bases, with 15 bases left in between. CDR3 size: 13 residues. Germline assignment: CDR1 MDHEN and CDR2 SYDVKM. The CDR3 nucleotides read TGTGCCAGCCACTCAAGAGGTATTTACGAGCAGTACTTC. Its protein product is CASHSRGIYEQYF.

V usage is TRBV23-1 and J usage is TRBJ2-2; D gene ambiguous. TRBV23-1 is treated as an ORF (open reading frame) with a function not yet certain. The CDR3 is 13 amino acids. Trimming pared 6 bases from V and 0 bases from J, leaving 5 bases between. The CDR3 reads CASRSANTGELFF. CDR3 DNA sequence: TGCGCCAGCAGATCAGCGAACACCGGGGAGCTGTTTTTT.

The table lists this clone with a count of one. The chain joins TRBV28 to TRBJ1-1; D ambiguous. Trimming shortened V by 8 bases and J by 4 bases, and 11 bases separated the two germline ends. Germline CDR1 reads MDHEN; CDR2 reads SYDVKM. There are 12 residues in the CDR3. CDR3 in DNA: TGTGCCAGCTGTTCCCAGTCCACTGAAGCTTTCTTT. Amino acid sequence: CASCSQSTEAFF.

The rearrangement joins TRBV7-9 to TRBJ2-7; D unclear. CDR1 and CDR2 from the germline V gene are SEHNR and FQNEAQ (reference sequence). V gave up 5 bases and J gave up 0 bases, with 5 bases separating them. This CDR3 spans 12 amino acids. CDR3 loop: CASSHSSYEQYF. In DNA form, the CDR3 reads TGTGCCAGCAGCCACAGCTCCTACGAGCAGTACTTC.

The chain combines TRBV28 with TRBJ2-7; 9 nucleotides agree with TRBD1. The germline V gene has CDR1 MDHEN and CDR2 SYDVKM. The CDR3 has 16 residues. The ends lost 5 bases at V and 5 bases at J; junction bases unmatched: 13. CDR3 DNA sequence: TGTGCCAGCAGTCCTCTCCAGGGACAGGGTTATAACGAGCAGTACTTC. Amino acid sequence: CASSPLQGQGYNEQYF.

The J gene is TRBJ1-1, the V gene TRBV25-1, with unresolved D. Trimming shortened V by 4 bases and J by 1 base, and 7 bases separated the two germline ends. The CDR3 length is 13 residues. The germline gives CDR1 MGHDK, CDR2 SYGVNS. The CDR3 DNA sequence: TGTGCCAGCAGTGGACTCCGGAACACTGAAGCTTTCTTT. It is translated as CASSGLRNTEAFF.